This T cell receptor (beta chain) derives from a study of CD8 T cells in Susac syndrome. Study-level information: Treatment at blood withdrawal was none, corticosteroids, or intravenous immunoglobulin alone in Susac syndrome patients.

This CDR3 has 14 residues. Per germline, CDR1 DFQATT and CDR2 SNEGSKA (reference sequence). V lost 1 base to trimming and J lost 1 base, with 10 bases between them. Sequencing targeted TCR beta in blood CD8+ and CD4+ T cells. 0.5 to 1 ug RNA was reverse transcribed with random hexamers. TCRdb re-called the immunoSEQ multiplex PCR reads through MiXCR, storing one row per CDR3 protein. The table lists around 130,000 distinct CDR3 sequences, roughly 95% of them singletons. The TCR originated in a human donor with Susac syndrome. Sample: CD4+ T cells from PBMCs. The V call is TRBV20-1, the J call TRBJ2-5; D possibly corresponds to TRBD2 (6 bases). The CDR3 region is CSARGPGGQETQYF. CDR3 bases: TGCAGTGCTAGAGGCCCCGGGGGCCAAGAGACCCAGTACTTC.